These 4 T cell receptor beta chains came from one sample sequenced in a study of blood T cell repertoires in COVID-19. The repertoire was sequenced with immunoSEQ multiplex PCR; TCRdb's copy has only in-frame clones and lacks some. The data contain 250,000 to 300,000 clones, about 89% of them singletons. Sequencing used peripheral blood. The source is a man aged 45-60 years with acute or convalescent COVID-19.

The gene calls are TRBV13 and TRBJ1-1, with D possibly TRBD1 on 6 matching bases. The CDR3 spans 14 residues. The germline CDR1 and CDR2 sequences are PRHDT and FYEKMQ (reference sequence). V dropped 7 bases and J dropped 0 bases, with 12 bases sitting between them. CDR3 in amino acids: CASTVGHMNTEAFF. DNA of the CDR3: TGTGCCAGCACCGTGGGACACATGAACACTGAAGCTTTCTTT.

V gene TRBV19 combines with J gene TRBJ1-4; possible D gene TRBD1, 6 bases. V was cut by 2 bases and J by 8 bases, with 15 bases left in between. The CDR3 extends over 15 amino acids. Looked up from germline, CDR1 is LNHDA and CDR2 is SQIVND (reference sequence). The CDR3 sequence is CASSIIEAGDEKLFF. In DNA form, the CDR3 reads TGTGCCAGTAGTATAATAGAGGCAGGGGACGAAAAACTGTTTTTT.

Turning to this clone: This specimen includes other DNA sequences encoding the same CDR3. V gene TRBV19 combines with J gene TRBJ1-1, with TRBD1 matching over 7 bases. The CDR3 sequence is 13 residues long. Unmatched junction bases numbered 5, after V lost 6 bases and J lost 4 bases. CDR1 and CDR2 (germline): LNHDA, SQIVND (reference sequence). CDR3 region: CASSTYRGTEAFF. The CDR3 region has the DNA TGTGCCAGTAGCACGTACAGGGGCACTGAAGCTTTCTTT. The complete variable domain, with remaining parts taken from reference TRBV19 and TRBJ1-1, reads DGGITQSPKYLFRKEGQNVTLSCEQNLNHDAMYWYRQDPGQGLRLIYYSQIVNDFQKGDIAEGYSVSREKKESFPLTVTSAQKNPTAFYLCASSTYRGTEAFFGQGTRLTVV.

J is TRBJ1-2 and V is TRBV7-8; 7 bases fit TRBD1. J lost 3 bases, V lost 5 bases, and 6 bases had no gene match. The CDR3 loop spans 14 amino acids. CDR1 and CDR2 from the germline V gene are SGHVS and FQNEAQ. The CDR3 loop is CASSKTGTDYGYTF. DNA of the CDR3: TGTGCCAGCAGCAAGACAGGGACAGACTATGGCTACACCTTC.